This T cell receptor (beta chain) appears in the sequencing data of a study of beta chain features in type 1 diabetes. The whole isolated RNA underwent reverse transcription, so sequencing captured expressed TCRB transcripts. Clones were read by immunoSEQ multiplex PCR, and TCRdb kept only the in-frame ones, dropping some. Of 350,000 to 450,000 clones listed, roughly 13% are singletons. CDR3 length: 13 residues. The germline V gene encodes CDR1 SSHAT and CDR2 FNYEAQ (reference sequence). There are a few counts of this clone. A junction end diverges from the germline sequence, so it may reflect a read error.

This receptor was obtained from a man aged 30-40 years in good health. The rearrangement uses TRBV7-7 and TRBJ2-1; the D is unclear. The sequenced material came from naive CD4+ T cells from blood. CDR3 in amino acids: CASSWTVQEEQFF. The CDR3 DNA sequence: TGTGCTAGCAGTTGGACGGTACAAGAGGAGCAGTTCTTC. Combining the CDR3 with reference TRBV7-7 and TRBJ2-1 gives the whole variable domain GAGVSQSPRYKVTKRGQDVTLRCDPISSHATLYWYQQALGQGPEFLTYFNYEAQPDKSGLPSDRFSAERPEGSISTLTIQRTEQRDSAMYRCASSWTVQEEQFFGPGTRLTVL.